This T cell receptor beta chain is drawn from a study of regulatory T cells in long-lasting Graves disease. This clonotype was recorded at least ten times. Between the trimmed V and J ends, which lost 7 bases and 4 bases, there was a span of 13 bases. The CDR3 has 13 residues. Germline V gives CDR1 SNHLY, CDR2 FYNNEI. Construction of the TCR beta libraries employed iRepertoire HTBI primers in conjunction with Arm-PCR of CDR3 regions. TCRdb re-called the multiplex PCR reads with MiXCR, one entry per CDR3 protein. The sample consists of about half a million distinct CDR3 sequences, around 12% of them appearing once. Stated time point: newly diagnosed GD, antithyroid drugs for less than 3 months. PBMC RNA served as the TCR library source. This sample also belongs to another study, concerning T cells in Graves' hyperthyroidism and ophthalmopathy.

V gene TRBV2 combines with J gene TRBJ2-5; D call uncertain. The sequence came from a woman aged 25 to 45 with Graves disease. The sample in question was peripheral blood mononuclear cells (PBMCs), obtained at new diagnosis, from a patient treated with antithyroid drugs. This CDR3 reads CASKTGVAETQYF. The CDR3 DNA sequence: TGTGCCAGCAAAACTGGGGTTGCAGAGACCCAGTACTTC. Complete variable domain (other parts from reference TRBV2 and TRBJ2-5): EPEVTQTPSHQVTQMGQEVILRCVPISNHLYFYWYRQILGQKVEFLVSFYNNEISEKSEIFDDQFSVERPDGSNFTLKIRSTKLEDSAMYFCASKTGVAETQYFGPGTRLLVL.